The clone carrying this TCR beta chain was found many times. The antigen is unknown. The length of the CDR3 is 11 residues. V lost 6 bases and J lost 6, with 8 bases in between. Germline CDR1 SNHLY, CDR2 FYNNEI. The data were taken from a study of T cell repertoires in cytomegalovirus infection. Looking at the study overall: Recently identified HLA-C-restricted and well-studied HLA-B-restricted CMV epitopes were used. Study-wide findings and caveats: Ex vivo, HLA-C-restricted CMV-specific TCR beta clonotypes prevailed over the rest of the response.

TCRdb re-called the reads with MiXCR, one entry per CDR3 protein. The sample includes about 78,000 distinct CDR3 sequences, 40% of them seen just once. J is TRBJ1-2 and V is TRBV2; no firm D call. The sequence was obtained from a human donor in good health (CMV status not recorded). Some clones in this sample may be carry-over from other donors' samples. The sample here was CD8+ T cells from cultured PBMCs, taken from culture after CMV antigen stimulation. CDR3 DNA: TGTGCCAGCAGGTGGGGAGATGGCTACACCTTC. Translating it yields CASRWGDGYTF.